This T cell receptor beta chain was documented in a study of OX40 agonist ivuxolimab in advanced cancers. The CDR3 spans 16 residues. The germline gives CDR1 MDHEN, CDR2 SYDVKM. Germline trimming cut 2 bases from V and 4 bases from J; bases unmatched to any gene: 4. TCRdb's copy holds only in-frame clones and misses some; the assay was immunoSEQ multiplex PCR. The data hold around 3,000 clones, with less than 90% observed a single time. Sequenced material: CD4+ or CD8+ T cells sorted from blood, taken in a trial of the OX40 agonist ivuxolimab. The chain couples TRBV28 to TRBJ2-7; 14 bases line up with TRBD2. This sequence was found in an adult with an advanced solid tumor such as melanoma, head and neck, liver or kidney cancer. The CDR3 region is CASSLARTSGGYEQYF. The CDR3 region has the DNA TGTGCCAGCAGTTTAGCTCGGACTAGCGGGGGGTACGAGCAGTACTTC.